This T cell receptor (beta chain) was recovered during a study of T cell repertoires in ileal Crohn's disease. Per the germline V gene, CDR1 is SGHRS and CDR2 is YFSETQ. The V and J ends lost 8 bases and 2 bases, in that order; junction bases with no gene match: 11. The CDR3 covers 15 residues. Data came from immunoSEQ multiplex PCR; TCRdb stores just in-frame clones and leaves some out. The data show 13,000 to 15,000 clones, around 90% seen once. Sequenced: ileal tissue. V and J are TRBV5-1 and TRBJ2-3, with TRBD1 identical over 7 bases. The sequence derives from an adult with Crohn's disease. CDR3 sequence: CASGIGTAYTDTQYF. The CDR3 DNA is TGCGCCAGTGGGATCGGGACAGCCTACACAGATACGCAGTATTTT.